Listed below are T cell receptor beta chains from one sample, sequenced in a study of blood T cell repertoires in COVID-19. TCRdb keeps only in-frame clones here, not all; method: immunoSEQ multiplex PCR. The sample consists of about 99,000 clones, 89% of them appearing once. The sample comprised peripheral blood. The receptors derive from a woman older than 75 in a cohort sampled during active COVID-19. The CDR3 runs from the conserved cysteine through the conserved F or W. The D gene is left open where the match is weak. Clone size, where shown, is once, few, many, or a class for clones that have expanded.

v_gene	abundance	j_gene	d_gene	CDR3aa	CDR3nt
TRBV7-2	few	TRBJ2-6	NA	CASTVSSGANVLTF	TGTGCCAGCACCGTTAGCTCTGGGGCCAACGTCCTGACTTTC
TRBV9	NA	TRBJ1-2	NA	CASSPREDGYTF	TGTGCCAGCAGCCCCCGTGAGGATGGCTACACCTTC
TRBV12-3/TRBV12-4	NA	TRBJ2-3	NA	CASTLGLADTQYF	TGTGCCAGCACCCTAGGACTCGCCGATACGCAGTATTTT
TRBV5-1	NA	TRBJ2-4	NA	CASSQEGNIQYF	TGCGCCAGCTCACAAGAGGGAAACATTCAGTACTTC
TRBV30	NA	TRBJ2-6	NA	CAWSVGGSGANVLTF	TGTGCCTGGAGTGTCGGGGGCTCTGGGGCCAACGTCCTGACTTTC
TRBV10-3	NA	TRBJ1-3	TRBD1	CAIIPATGAGNTIYF	TGTGCCATCATACCGGCGACAGGGGCTGGAAACACCATATATTTT
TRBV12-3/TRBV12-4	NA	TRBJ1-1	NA	CASSSVGVTEAFF	TGTGCCAGCAGCTCAGTAGGGGTTACTGAAGCTTTCTTT
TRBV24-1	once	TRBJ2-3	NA	CATSDFAGRSTDTQYF	TGTGCCACCAGTGATTTCGCGGGGCGGTCCACAGATACGCAGTATTTT
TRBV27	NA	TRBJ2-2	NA	CASRRTGSRDTGELFF	TGTGCCAGCCGACGTACCGGGAGTAGGGACACCGGGGAGCTGTTTTTT
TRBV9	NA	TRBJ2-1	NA	CASSFSGEEQFF	TGTGCCAGCAGCTTCTCGGGGGAAGAGCAGTTCTTC
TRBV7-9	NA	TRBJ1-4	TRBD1	CASSLTTGTGNEKLFF	TGTGCCAGCAGCCTAACCACCGGGACAGGAAATGAAAAACTGTTTTTT
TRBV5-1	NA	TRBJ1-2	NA	CASSPGAGLITGNYGYTF	TGCGCCAGCAGCCCTGGGGCGGGACTTATAACGGGCAACTATGGCTACACCTTC
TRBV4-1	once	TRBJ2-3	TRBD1	CANSLTGGTDTQYF	TGCGCCAACAGCCTGACAGGGGGCACAGATACGCAGTATTTT
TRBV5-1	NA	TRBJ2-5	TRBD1	CASSLAVTGGRETQYF	TGCGCCAGCAGCTTGGCCGTGACAGGGGGCCGGGAGACCCAGTACTTC
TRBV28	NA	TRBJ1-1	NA	CASSKQVMNTEAFF	TGTGCCAGCAGCAAACAGGTAATGAACACTGAAGCTTTCTTT
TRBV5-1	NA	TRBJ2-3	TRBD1	CASSSDRGRVTAQYF	TGCGCCAGCAGCTCGGACAGGGGGCGGGTAACGGCGCAGTATTTT
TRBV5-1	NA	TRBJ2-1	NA	CASSLIGRNEQFF	TGCGCCAGCAGCTTGATTGGGAGGAATGAGCAGTTCTTC
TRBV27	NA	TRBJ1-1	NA	CASGRRGTEAFF	TGTGCCAGCGGCCGAAGGGGCACTGAAGCTTTCTTT
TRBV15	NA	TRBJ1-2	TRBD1	CATSRAPGQGDGYTF	TGTGCCACCAGCAGAGCACCCGGACAGGGAGATGGCTACACCTTC
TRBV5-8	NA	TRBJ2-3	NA	CASSRGVGQEGDTQYF	TGTGCCAGCAGCAGGGGGGTTGGACAGGAGGGGGATACGCAGTATTTT
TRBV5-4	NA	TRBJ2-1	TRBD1	CASSPPGGGFAEQFF	TGTGCCAGCAGCCCCCCAGGGGGCGGTTTCGCTGAGCAGTTCTTC
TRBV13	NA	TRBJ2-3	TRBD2	CASSSPNEGGRTDTQYF	TGTGCCAGCAGCTCCCCCAATGAGGGCGGGAGGACAGATACGCAGTATTTT
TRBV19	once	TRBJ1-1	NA	CASSIPPMNTEAFF	TGTGCCAGTAGTATCCCCCCAATGAACACTGAAGCTTTCTTT
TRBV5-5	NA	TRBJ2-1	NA	CASSLVKGAYEDEQFF	TGTGCCAGCAGCTTGGTTAAAGGGGCTTATGAAGATGAGCAGTTCTTC
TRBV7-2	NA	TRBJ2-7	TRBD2	CASSLRTSGGYEQYF	TGTGCCAGCAGCTTACGGACTAGCGGGGGCTACGAGCAGTACTTC
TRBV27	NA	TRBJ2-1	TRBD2	CASNGGTSGENEQFF	TGTGCCAGCAACGGAGGGACTAGCGGGGAAAATGAGCAGTTCTTC
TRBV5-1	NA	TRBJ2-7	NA	CASSLALQNFDEQYF	TGCGCCAGCAGCTTGGCGCTGCAGAATTTTGACGAGCAGTACTTC
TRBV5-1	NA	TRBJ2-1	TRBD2	CASSSTSGRSSYNEQFF	TGCGCCAGCAGCTCGACTAGCGGGCGGAGCTCCTACAATGAGCAGTTCTTC
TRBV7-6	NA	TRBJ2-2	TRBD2	CASSPGTSGLTGELFF	TGTGCCAGCAGCCCTGGGACTAGCGGATTGACCGGGGAGCTGTTTTTT
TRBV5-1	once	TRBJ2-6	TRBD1	CASRRTGISGANVLTF	TGCGCCAGCAGAAGGACAGGGATCTCTGGGGCCAACGTCCTGACTTTC
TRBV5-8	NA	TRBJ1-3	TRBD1	CASSSRGPGNTIYF	TGTGCCAGCAGCTCCAGGGGGCCTGGAAACACCATATATTTT
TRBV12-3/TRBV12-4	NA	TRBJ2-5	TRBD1	CASSLAGGVTQYF	TGTGCCAGCAGTTTAGCAGGGGGCGTGACCCAGTACTTC